The 19 T cell receptor beta chains below come from one sample, sequenced in a study of blood T cell repertoires in COVID-19. The table came from immunoSEQ multiplex PCR; TCRdb's copy has only in-frame clones and leaves some out. The sample contains hundreds of thousands of clones, almost 85% of which appear only once. Sequencing was performed on peripheral blood. The receptors were gathered from a man aged 50 to 60 with COVID-19, enrolled during active disease.

The CDR3 protein is CASSYSRQGVYGYTF. CDR3 in DNA: TGTGCCAGCAGTTACTCCCGACAGGGGGTCTATGGCTACACCTTC. The chain employs TRBV6-5 and TRBJ1-2, with TRBD1 identical over 9 bases. CDR3 length: 15 amino acids. Germline CDR1 MNHEY, CDR2 SVGAGI. V lost 0 bases to trimming and J lost 4 bases; unmatched junction nucleotides: 3.

This chain uses TRBV18 with TRBJ1-1; tentative D call: TRBD1 (5 bases). The germline V gene has CDR1 KGHSH and CDR2 LQKENI. The CDR3 totals 14 residues. Trimming pared 3 bases from V and 2 bases from J, leaving 10 bases between. The DNA for the CDR3 is TGTGCCAGCTCACCCCAGGGCCTCAACACTGAAGCTTTCTTT. It codes for CASSPQGLNTEAFF.

This clone was counted many times. The chain joins TRBV4-3 to TRBJ1-6; D may be TRBD1 (5 bases). This CDR3 is built from 15 residues. The germline V gene encodes CDR1 LGHNA and CDR2 YSLEER. V lost 7 bases to trimming and J lost 7 bases, with 17 bases between them. The CDR3: CASNRAGRSNSPLHF. The CDR3 DNA is TGCGCCAGCAACCGGGCGGGGCGGTCGAATTCACCCCTCCACTTT.

The CDR3 here is CASSLASAFSEQYF. CDR3 in DNA: TGTGCCAGCAGCTTAGCTAGCGCCTTCTCCGAGCAGTACTTC. The chain employs TRBV7-9 and TRBJ2-7, with D possibly being TRBD2 (5 bases). Looked up from germline, CDR1 is SEHNR and CDR2 is FQNEAQ (reference sequence). This CDR3 is built from 14 residues. Trimming removed 0 bases from V and 6 bases from J, with 12 bases in between.

The chain employs TRBV11-2 and TRBJ2-5, with 7 bases matching TRBD2. The CDR3 is made up of 14 amino acids. The J segment lost 7 bases and the V segment lost 1 base, leaving 6 bases of the junction unmatched. CDR1 and CDR2 from the germline V gene are SGHAT and FQNNGV. This CDR3 reads CASSLGSGLGTQYF. The CDR3 DNA is TGTGCCAGCAGCTTAGGATCCGGACTAGGGACCCAGTACTTC.

The chain couples TRBV19 to TRBJ2-1; D call uncertain. The CDR3 length is 14 residues. Deletions cut 1 base from V and 0 bases from J, with 4 bases between. The germline CDR1 and CDR2 sequences are LNHDA and SQIVND (reference sequence). The chain's CDR3 is CASSIAGSYNEQFF. CDR3 in DNA: TGTGCCAGTAGTATAGCAGGCTCCTACAATGAGCAGTTCTTC.

The table lists this clone with a few counts. The CDR3 coding sequence is TGCGCCAGCAGCCGTCGAGCAGGGAATAATTCACCCCTCCACTTT. Translation: CASSRRAGNNSPLHF. This chain joins TRBV4-1 and TRBJ1-6; D is possibly TRBD1 (5 bases). Germline CDR1 is MGHRA and CDR2 is YSYEKL. The CDR3 sequence is 15 residues long. The V and J ends lost 4 bases and 5 bases respectively, with 12 bases between them.

This CDR3 is CASSLGRWGGVTDTQYF. CDR3 DNA sequence: TGTGCCAGCAGCTTAGGAAGGTGGGGGGGTGTTACAGATACGCAGTATTTT. The chain carries TRBV7-2 and TRBJ2-3; 7 nucleotides agree with TRBD2. CDR3 size: 17 residues. The V gene end was trimmed by 1 base and the J gene end by 3 bases; junction bases not matched to a gene: 10. Germline V gives CDR1 SGHTA, CDR2 FQGNSA.

This rearrangement joins TRBV15 to TRBJ2-2; the match to TRBD1 covers 9 bases. After removal of 7 bases from V and 8 bases from J, the junction contained 11 bases not matched to a gene. The germline CDR1 and CDR2 sequences are LNHNV and YYDKDF (reference sequence). The CDR3 loop spans 15 amino acids. CDR3 sequence reads: CATTPDRGRIGELFF. In nucleotides, the CDR3 is TGTGCCACCACACCGGACAGGGGACGGATAGGGGAGCTGTTTTTT.

The gene calls are TRBV5-4 and TRBJ2-5; D is uncertain. V dropped 0 bases and J dropped 5 bases, with 11 bases sitting between them. There are 14 residues in the CDR3. The germline CDR1 and CDR2 sequences are SGHNT and YYREEE (reference sequence). This CDR3 reads CASSLEKLAETQYF. The CDR3 DNA sequence: TGTGCCAGCAGCTTGGAAAAGCTCGCGGAGACCCAGTACTTC.

The chain uses TRBV19 and TRBJ1-6, with TRBD1 as a possible D gene (5 bases). The V gene lost 7 bases and the J gene lost 1 base, with 8 bases spanning the gap. Germline V CDR1 and CDR2: LNHDA, SQIVND (reference sequence). The CDR3 covers 14 residues. The DNA for the CDR3 is TGTGCCAGTAACACAGGTTCCTATAATTCACCCCTCCACTTT. Its translation: CASNTGSYNSPLHF.

This chain joins TRBV5-1 and TRBJ2-7; 11 bases are shared with TRBD2. There are 14 residues in the CDR3. V lost 0 bases to trimming and J lost 7 bases; unmatched junction nucleotides: 3. CDR1 SGHRS and CDR2 YFSETQ come from the germline V gene. CDR3 DNA sequence: TGCGCCAGCAGCTTGGGGACTAGCGGGTCGGAGCAGTACTTC. Translated: CASSLGTSGSEQYF.

The V and J genes are TRBV13 and TRBJ2-7; TRBD1 matches 9 bases. After removal of 4 bases from V and 2 bases from J, the junction contained 18 bases not matched to a gene. This CDR3 has 19 amino acids. In germline, CDR1 is PRHDT, CDR2 FYEKMQ (reference sequence). CDR3 nucleotides: TGTGCCAGCAGCTCCGACAGCCCACAGGGGGCATCGGTCGCCTACGAGCAGTACTTC. Protein sequence: CASSSDSPQGASVAYEQYF.

As to this clone: A much larger clone sits a single nucleotide away, making a read error possible. The chain has TRBV6-5 and TRBJ2-3; TRBD1 agrees at 11 bases. CDR1 MNHEY and CDR2 SVGAGI come from the germline V gene. The V and J ends lost 10 bases and 3 bases, in that order; junction bases with no gene match: 3. The length of the CDR3 is 13 residues. CDR3 region: CATGTGGTDTQYF. The CDR3 DNA reads as TGTGCCACCGGGACAGGGGGTACAGATACGCAGTATTTT.

J is TRBJ1-1 and V is TRBV28; the match to TRBD1 covers 9 bases. The CDR3 consists of 14 residues. J gave up 1 base and V 6 bases, and 3 bases lay outside the gene matches. Per germline, CDR1 MDHEN and CDR2 SYDVKM. The CDR3 DNA sequence: TGTGCCAGCAGGAGACAGGGGGAGAACACTGAAGCTTTCTTT. It is translated as CASRRQGENTEAFF.

The genes are TRBV5-5 and TRBJ2-5; 8 bases line up with TRBD2. CDR3 length equals 14 residues. Germline-derived CDR1 and CDR2 are SGHKS and YYEKEE (reference sequence). Germline trimming cut 4 bases from V and 3 bases from J; bases unmatched to any gene: 5. The CDR3 here is CASSAGTREETQYF. The DNA of the CDR3 is TGTGCCAGCAGCGCGGGGACTAGAGAAGAGACCCAGTACTTC.

The chain couples TRBV7-2 to TRBJ2-7; TRBD2 agrees at 14 bases. V was clipped by 5 bases and J by 4 bases; unmatched bases: 7. Germline-derived CDR1 and CDR2 are SGHTA and FQGNSA. The CDR3 spans 16 residues. CDR3 in amino acids: CASSGLAGGGGYEQYF. CDR3 coding DNA: TGTGCCAGCAGCGGACTAGCGGGGGGAGGTGGATACGAGCAGTACTTC. Together with reference TRBV7-2 and TRBJ2-7, the CDR3 gives the full variable domain: GAGVSQSPSNKVTEKGKDVELRCDPISGHTALYWYRQSLGQGLEFLIYFQGNSAPDKSGLPSDRFSAERTGGSVSTLTIQRTQQEDSAVYLCASSGLAGGGGYEQYFGPGTRLTVT.

The V and J genes are TRBV2 and TRBJ2-2; tentatively, D is TRBD1 (5 bases). CDR1 SNHLY and CDR2 FYNNEI come from the germline V gene. Trimming removed 7 bases at V and 0 bases at J, with 9 bases between. The CDR3 is made up of 14 amino acids. CDR3 in amino acids: CASTRTSNTGELFF. CDR3 in DNA: TGTGCCAGCACCCGGACATCGAACACCGGGGAGCTGTTTTTT.

The rearrangement links TRBV15 to TRBJ2-3; D uncertain. The CDR3 loop spans 14 amino acids. The V end lost 3 bases, the J end lost 1 base, and 8 bases lay between the germline ends. Germline V lookup: CDR1 LNHNV, CDR2 YYDKDF (reference sequence). The DNA of the CDR3 is TGTGCCACCAGCAGCTCACGGGGCACAGATACGCAGTATTTT. Its protein product is CATSSSRGTDTQYF.